This T cell receptor beta chain was retrieved from a study of blood T cell repertoires in COVID-19. This table comes from immunoSEQ multiplex PCR, and its TCRdb copy is limited to in-frame clones, with some not included. In the table there are roughly 65,000 clones, around nine tenths of which are singletons. Germline V gene data show CDR1 as MGHRA and CDR2 as YSYEKL. Trimming took 0 bases from V and 4 from J, leaving 18 bases between them. The CDR3 spans 17 residues. Sequencing was carried out using peripheral blood. This sequence joins TRBV4-1 and TRBJ1-2; D remains unclear. This clonotype was sampled from a man between 60 and 70 years old with acute or convalescent COVID-19. Here the CDR3 reads CASSQELSFSGVYGYTF. The CDR3 DNA is TGCGCCAGCAGCCAAGAACTTTCATTCAGCGGGGTCTATGGCTACACCTTC.